The rows below give T cell receptor beta chains drawn from one sample of a study of T cell repertoires in cytomegalovirus infection. Via MiXCR, TCRdb re-called the reads, giving one row per CDR3 protein. The table records tens of thousands of distinct CDR3 sequences, approximately 19% of them present only once. Their antigens remain unidentified. The sequencing used CD8+ T cells from cultured PBMCs, collected from culture after CMV antigen stimulation. Receptors were obtained from a human donor in good health (CMV status not recorded). Some clones in this sample may be carry-over from other donors' samples. Both conserved end residues are part of each CDR3. A D gene is named only where the DNA matches it firmly. Some rows have no size entry. The others give once, few or many, or a class for an expanded clone.

d_call clone_size j_call v_call cdr3_nt cdr3_aa
TRBD1 few TRBJ2-7 TRBV4-1 TGCGCCAGCAGCCAAGAGGACAGGGAATTTTACGAGCAGTACTTC CASSQEDREFYEQYF
. . TRBJ2-1 TRBV5-4 TGTGCCAGCAACCAAGACCCCGGGCTTGGGGGAAACAATGAGCAGTTCTTC CASNQDPGLGGNNEQFF
TRBD1 many TRBJ1-2 TRBV6-6 TGTGCCAGCAGTTACACACAGGGGGGCTACACCTTC CASSYTQGGYTF
TRBD1 few TRBJ2-7 TRBV6-2/TRBV6-3 TGTGCCAGCTCTGAAGGACCGGGACAGGGGTGGTACGAGCAGTACTTC CASSEGPGQGWYEQYF
TRBD2 . TRBJ2-1 TRBV27 TGTGCCAGCAGTTTAAGAAGGGCGGGGGGGCCCTACAATGAGCAGTTCTTC CASSLRRAGGPYNEQFF
. few TRBJ2-7 TRBV25-1 TGTGCCAGCAGAGACAGGAACTCCTACGAGCAGTACTTC CASRDRNSYEQYF
TRBD1 few TRBJ1-1 TRBV12-3/TRBV12-4 TGTGCCAGCAGTCCTCTCAGGGGGCCCCCTGGTATGAACACTGAAGCTTTCTTT CASSPLRGPPGMNTEAFF
TRBD1 few TRBJ2-1 TRBV27 TGTGCCAGCAGTTTATCGACCCTACAGGGGGCGAAGCAGTTCTTC CASSLSTLQGAKQFF
. few TRBJ2-1 TRBV10-2 TGCGCCAGCCGCGGAGGACAAGGGAACAATGAGCAGTTCTTC CASRGGQGNNEQFF
. . TRBJ2-7 TRBV5-6 TGTGCCAGCAGCTTGCATTTGACAACAACCTACGAGCAGTACTTC CASSLHLTTTYEQYF
. . TRBJ1-2 TRBV7-6 TGTGCCCTCCTAGACTATGGCTACACCTTC CALLDYGYTF
TRBD1 . TRBJ2-4 TRBV28 TGTGCCAGCAGTTTTGTACAGGGGACGGACATTCAGTACTTC CASSFVQGTDIQYF
. many TRBJ1-1 TRBV7-9 TGTGCCAGCAGCTCGGACCCTGGGGGGCCGAGCACTGAAGCTTTCTTT CASSSDPGGPSTEAFF
. . TRBJ1-4 TRBV10-1 TGCGCCAGCAGCCCGGGCCCTTCGGGAGAAAAACTGTTTTTT CASSPGPSGEKLFF
TRBD1 few TRBJ1-5 TRBV15 TGTGCCACCAGCAGAGTAAGGACAGGGGGCAATCAGCCCCAGCATTTT CATSRVRTGGNQPQHF
. . TRBJ2-1 TRBV20-1 TGCAGTGCAAGGAATTCGGGAACCAGGGGCTCCTACAATGAGCAGTTCTTC CSARNSGTRGSYNEQFF
TRBD2 many TRBJ2-1 TRBV5-6 TGTGCCAGCAGCGCGGGACTAGCGGGAGTGACTGAGCAGTTCTTC CASSAGLAGVTEQFF